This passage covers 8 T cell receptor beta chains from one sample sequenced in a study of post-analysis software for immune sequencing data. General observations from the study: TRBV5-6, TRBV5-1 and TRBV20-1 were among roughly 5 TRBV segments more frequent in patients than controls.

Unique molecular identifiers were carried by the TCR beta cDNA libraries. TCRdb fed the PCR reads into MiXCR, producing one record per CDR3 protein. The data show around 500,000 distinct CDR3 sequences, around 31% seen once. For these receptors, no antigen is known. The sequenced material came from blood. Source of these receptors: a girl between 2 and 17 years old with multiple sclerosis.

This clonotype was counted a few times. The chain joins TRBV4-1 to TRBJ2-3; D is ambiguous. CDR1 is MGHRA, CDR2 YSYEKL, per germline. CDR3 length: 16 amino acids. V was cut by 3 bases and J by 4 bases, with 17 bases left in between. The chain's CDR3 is CASSHPTNTLPDTQYF. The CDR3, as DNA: TGCGCCAGCAGCCACCCGACAAATACTCTCCCAGATACGCAGTATTTT.

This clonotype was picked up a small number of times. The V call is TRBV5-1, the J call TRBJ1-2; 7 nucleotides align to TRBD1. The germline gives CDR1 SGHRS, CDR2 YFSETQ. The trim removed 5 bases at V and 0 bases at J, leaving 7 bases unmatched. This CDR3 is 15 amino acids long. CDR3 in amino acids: CASRAGTASNYGYTF. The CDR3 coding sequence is TGCGCCAGCAGGGCCGGGACAGCCTCTAACTATGGCTACACCTTC.

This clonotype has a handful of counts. For the CDR3, the DNA is TGTGCCAGCAGCCCAACCCGACTGGACTATCGGGGCTACACCTTC. It encodes CASSPTRLDYRGYTF. The V call is TRBV7-9, the J call TRBJ1-2; unclear D gene. The CDR3 totals 15 residues. V lost 5 bases to trimming and J lost 8 bases, with 21 bases between them. Germline CDR1 SEHNR, CDR2 FQNEAQ (reference sequence). Looking up the rest from reference TRBV7-9 and TRBJ1-2 gives the full variable domain: DTGVSQNPRHKITKRGQNVTFRCDPISEHNRLYWYRQTLGQGPEFLTYFQNEAQLEKSRLLSDRFSAERPKGSFSTLEIQRTEQGDSAMYLCASSPTRLDYRGYTFGSGTRLTVV.

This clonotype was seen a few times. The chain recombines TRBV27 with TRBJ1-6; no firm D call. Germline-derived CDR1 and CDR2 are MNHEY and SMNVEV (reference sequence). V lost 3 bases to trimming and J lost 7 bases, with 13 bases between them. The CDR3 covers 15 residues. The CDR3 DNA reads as TGTGCCAGCAGTTTCTATTCCGGGTTAAATTCACCCCTCCACTTT. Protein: CASSFYSGLNSPLHF.

CDR3 loop: CSGQLAGRLRNEQFF. The DNA of the CDR3 is TGCAGTGGGCAACTAGCGGGCCGGCTGAGGAATGAGCAGTTCTTC. The V call is TRBV20-1, the J call TRBJ2-1; 9 bases map to TRBD2. The CDR3 sequence is 15 residues long. Looked up from germline, CDR1 is DFQATT and CDR2 is SNEGSKA (reference sequence). V gave up 7 bases and J gave up 7 bases; unmatched junction bases: 14.

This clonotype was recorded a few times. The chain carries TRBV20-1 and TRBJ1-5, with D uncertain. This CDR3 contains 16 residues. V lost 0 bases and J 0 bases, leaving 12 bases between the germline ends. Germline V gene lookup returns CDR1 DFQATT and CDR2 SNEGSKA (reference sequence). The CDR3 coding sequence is TGCAGTGCTAGAGAAGGCAGTGGCCATAGCAATCAGCCCCAGCATTTT. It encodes CSAREGSGHSNQPQHF.

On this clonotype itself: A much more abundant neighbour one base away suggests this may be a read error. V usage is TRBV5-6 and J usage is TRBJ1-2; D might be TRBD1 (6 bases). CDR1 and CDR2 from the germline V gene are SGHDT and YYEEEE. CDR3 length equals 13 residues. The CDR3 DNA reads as TGTGTCAGCAGCTTGGCCGGCGGGGGCGGCTACACCTTC. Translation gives CVSSLAGGGGYTF.

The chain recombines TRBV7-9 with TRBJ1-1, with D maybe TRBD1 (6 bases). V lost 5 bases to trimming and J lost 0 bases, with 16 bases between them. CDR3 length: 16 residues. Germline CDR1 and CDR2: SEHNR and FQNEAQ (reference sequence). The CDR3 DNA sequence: TGTGCCAGCAGCCCCGGACAGACGAACATGAACACTGAAGCTTTCTTT. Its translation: CASSPGQTNMNTEAFF.